These 5 T cell receptor beta chains share one sample of origin, sequenced in a study of blood T cells in healthy people across ages. With a J-beta primer mix and a sample-barcoded 5' primer, a second PCR ran about 6 to 11 cycles. One entry per CDR3 protein, called by TCRdb with MiXCR from the 5' RACE reads. Among some 550,000 distinct CDR3 sequences, around 48% were seen once, and the ten largest hold roughly 25%. Sequenced material: blood. The receptors shown here come from a man at least 80 years old in good health.

This clonotype was detected ten times or more. The V call is TRBV29-1, the J call TRBJ2-5; D remains ambiguous. Trimming took off 7 bases at V and 2 bases at J, with 11 bases between the two ends. CDR1 and CDR2 (germline): SQVTM, ANQGSEA. The CDR3 covers 12 residues. The chain's CDR3 is CSADGGQETQYF. In DNA form, the CDR3 reads TGCAGCGCCGACGGTGGGCAAGAGACCCAGTACTTC.

This clonotype was recorded a few times. The J gene is TRBJ2-6, the V gene TRBV7-9; D may be TRBD2 (5 bases). V dropped 1 base and J dropped 4 bases, with 8 bases sitting between them. Germline-derived CDR1 and CDR2 are SEHNR and FQNEAQ (reference sequence). The CDR3 is 15 residues long. The CDR3 loop is CASSLEGLGANVLTF. CDR3 in DNA: TGTGCCAGCAGCTTAGAAGGACTGGGGGCCAACGTCCTGACTTTC.

This clonotype was seen repeatedly, ten times or more. This chain links TRBV6-5 with TRBJ2-3; tentatively, D is TRBD1 or TRBD2 (5 bases each). This CDR3 is built from 15 residues. V lost 5 bases and J 0 bases, leaving 12 bases between the germline ends. From germline, CDR1 is MNHEY and CDR2 SVGAGI. The CDR3 bases are TGTGCCAGCAGTCGGGACGGAATTAGCACAGATACGCAGTATTTT. Protein sequence: CASSRDGISTDTQYF.

V gene TRBV18 combines with J gene TRBJ2-3; D unclear. Germline assignment: CDR1 KGHSH and CDR2 LQKENI. V was clipped by 2 bases and J by 0 bases, with 9 bases between them. The CDR3 contains 15 residues. CDR3 nucleotides: TGTGCCAGCTCACCAATGGGCGTTAGCACAGATACGCAGTATTTT. As protein: CASSPMGVSTDTQYF.

The chain links TRBV5-1 to TRBJ2-1; 9 bases line up with TRBD1. With V trimmed by 5 bases and J by 8 bases, 8 bases remained unmatched. Germline CDR1 is SGHRS and CDR2 is YFSETQ. This CDR3 is built from 14 residues. CDR3 protein: CASRTRDRAHEQFF. The CDR3 DNA reads TGCGCCAGCAGGACCCGGGACAGGGCCCATGAGCAGTTCTTC. The full variable domain, its missing parts supplied by reference TRBV5-1 and TRBJ2-1, is KAGVTQTPRYLIKTRGQQVTLSCSPISGHRSVSWYQQTPGQGLQFLFEYFSETQRNKGNFPGRFSGRQFSNSRSEMNVSTLELGDSALYLCASRTRDRAHEQFFGPGTRLTVL.